Listed below are T cell receptor beta chains from one sample, sequenced in a study of CD8 T cells in Susac syndrome. TCRdb re-analysed the immunoSEQ multiplex PCR reads in MiXCR, keeping a single row per CDR3 protein. Of some 200,000 distinct CDR3 sequences listed, approximately 96% are singletons. The specimen sequenced was CD4+ T cells from PBMCs. The receptor set was obtained from a human donor with Susac syndrome. Both conserved end residues are part of each CDR3. Fields, in order: CDR3 DNA, CDR3 protein, J gene, V gene, D gene, clone size. A D gene is named only where the DNA matches it firmly. A row's size may be missing; if present it is once, few, many or a size class.

cdr3_nt: TGCAGTGCTAGAACACAGGGGTGGAACTATGGCTACACCTTC
cdr3_aa: CSARTQGWNYGYTF
j_call: TRBJ1-2
v_call: TRBV20-1
d_call: TRBD1
clone_size: NA

cdr3_nt: TGCAGTGCTACGGGACTAGCGGCGACCAATGAGCAGTTCTTC
cdr3_aa: CSATGLAATNEQFF
j_call: TRBJ2-1
v_call: TRBV20-1
d_call: TRBD2
clone_size: NA

cdr3_nt: TGTGCCAGCAGTGATCCGACAGGGGTTGAAAAACTGTTTTTT
cdr3_aa: CASSDPTGVEKLFF
j_call: TRBJ1-4
v_call: TRBV2
d_call: TRBD1
clone_size: NA

cdr3_nt: TGTGCCAGCAGCCAACGTAGGACCGGGGAGCTGTTTTTT
cdr3_aa: CASSQRRTGELFF
j_call: TRBJ2-2
v_call: TRBV5-6
d_call: NA
clone_size: NA

cdr3_nt: TGCAGCGCTGGGGGGGCGGTCACTGAAGCTTTCTTT
cdr3_aa: CSAGGAVTEAFF
j_call: TRBJ1-1
v_call: TRBV29-1
d_call: NA
clone_size: NA

cdr3_nt: TGCGCCAGCAGCCTATTACTAGCTAACGACGAGCAGTACTTC
cdr3_aa: CASSLLLANDEQYF
j_call: TRBJ2-7
v_call: TRBV5-1
d_call: NA
clone_size: few

cdr3_nt: TGCGCCAGCAGCACCTGGACAGGGAAAAGCACAGATACGCAGTATTTT
cdr3_aa: CASSTWTGKSTDTQYF
j_call: TRBJ2-3
v_call: TRBV4-1
d_call: TRBD1
clone_size: once

cdr3_nt: TGTGCCAGCAGCGGGACGGCGAACACCGGGGAGCTGTTTTTT
cdr3_aa: CASSGTANTGELFF
j_call: TRBJ2-2
v_call: TRBV9
d_call: NA
clone_size: NA

cdr3_nt: TGCAGCGCCCAGTTAGGCGGGGGGGGCACCGGGGAGCTGTTTTTT
cdr3_aa: CSAQLGGGGTGELFF
j_call: TRBJ2-2
v_call: TRBV29-1
d_call: TRBD2
clone_size: NA

cdr3_nt: TGTGCCTGGAGGGGGACAGGGAACGGGGAGCTGTTTTTT
cdr3_aa: CAWRGTGNGELFF
j_call: TRBJ2-2
v_call: TRBV30
d_call: TRBD1
clone_size: NA

cdr3_nt: TGTGCCTGGAGGGACAGGGTGAACACCGGGGAGCTGTTTTTT
cdr3_aa: CAWRDRVNTGELFF
j_call: TRBJ2-2
v_call: TRBV30
d_call: TRBD1
clone_size: NA

cdr3_nt: TGTGCTAGCAAAAGGACAGGGTTAAGCATTCAGTACTTC
cdr3_aa: CASKRTGLSIQYF
j_call: TRBJ2-4
v_call: TRBV12-5
d_call: TRBD1
clone_size: NA

cdr3_nt: TGCGCCAGCAGCCTACTCCGGGGGGTAGGGGTGAACACTGAAGCTTTCTTT
cdr3_aa: CASSLLRGVGVNTEAFF
j_call: TRBJ1-1
v_call: TRBV4-1
d_call: NA
clone_size: NA

cdr3_nt: TGTGCCAGCAGTTCTCCCGGGACCCGAGAGACCCAGTACTTC
cdr3_aa: CASSSPGTRETQYF
j_call: TRBJ2-5
v_call: TRBV28
d_call: NA
clone_size: NA

cdr3_nt: TGTGCCAGCAGCGTAATCCTGGGGAATGAGCAGTTCTTC
cdr3_aa: CASSVILGNEQFF
j_call: TRBJ2-1
v_call: TRBV9
d_call: NA
clone_size: NA

cdr3_nt: TGTGCCAGCAGTTACTCGAATGCGGGGGTCGTAAGGTCACCCCTCCACTTT
cdr3_aa: CASSYSNAGVVRSPLHF
j_call: TRBJ1-6
v_call: TRBV6-5
d_call: NA
clone_size: NA

cdr3_nt: TGCAGTGCCAACCACGCCGCAGATACGCAGTATTTT
cdr3_aa: CSANHAADTQYF
j_call: TRBJ2-3
v_call: TRBV20-1
d_call: NA
clone_size: NA

cdr3_nt: TGTGCCAGCAGCCAAGGGGGTTATGAGCAGTTCTTC
cdr3_aa: CASSQGGYEQFF
j_call: TRBJ2-1
v_call: TRBV3-1
d_call: NA
clone_size: once

cdr3_nt: TGTGCCAGCAGCCAAGGTACAGGGTACTATGGCTACACCTTC
cdr3_aa: CASSQGTGYYGYTF
j_call: TRBJ1-2
v_call: TRBV12-3/TRBV12-4
d_call: NA
clone_size: NA

cdr3_nt: TGCAGCGTTGAAGGGACCCTAAACAGGGAGGGCTACACCTTC
cdr3_aa: CSVEGTLNREGYTF
j_call: TRBJ1-2
v_call: TRBV29-1
d_call: NA
clone_size: NA

cdr3_nt: TGTGCCAGTAGTACCTCTAGCGGGGCAGACAATGAGCAGTTCTTC
cdr3_aa: CASSTSSGADNEQFF
j_call: TRBJ2-1
v_call: TRBV19
d_call: TRBD2
clone_size: NA

cdr3_nt: TGCAGTGCTAGAGATGAAGCGGGGGACCGCTACGAGCAGTACTTC
cdr3_aa: CSARDEAGDRYEQYF
j_call: TRBJ2-7
v_call: TRBV20-1
d_call: TRBD2
clone_size: NA

cdr3_nt: TGTGCCTGGAGCGGGCGCGGACATTTGAGGGCCTACGAGCAGTACTTC
cdr3_aa: CAWSGRGHLRAYEQYF
j_call: TRBJ2-7
v_call: TRBV30
d_call: NA
clone_size: NA

cdr3_nt: TGCAGCGTTGACAGGGACGAGACCCAGTACTTC
cdr3_aa: CSVDRDETQYF
j_call: TRBJ2-5
v_call: TRBV29-1
d_call: NA
clone_size: NA

cdr3_nt: TGTGCCTGGACGGCGAGCTCCTACAATGAGCAGTTCTTC
cdr3_aa: CAWTASSYNEQFF
j_call: TRBJ2-1
v_call: TRBV30
d_call: NA
clone_size: NA

cdr3_nt: TGTGCCAGCAGCCATGGGCGGGGGGGAGTTGATACGCAGTATTTT
cdr3_aa: CASSHGRGGVDTQYF
j_call: TRBJ2-3
v_call: TRBV3-1
d_call: TRBD2
clone_size: NA

cdr3_nt: TGTGCCAGCAGTTACTCGACAGCCACCTACGAGCAGTACTTC
cdr3_aa: CASSYSTATYEQYF
j_call: TRBJ2-7
v_call: TRBV6-2/TRBV6-3
d_call: NA
clone_size: NA

cdr3_nt: TGTGCCACCACCCTTAGCGGGGGGGCCTACAATGAGCAGTTCTTC
cdr3_aa: CATTLSGGAYNEQFF
j_call: TRBJ2-1
v_call: TRBV6-1
d_call: TRBD2
clone_size: NA

cdr3_nt: TGTGCCAGCAGTCCATTTGTGGATACGCAGTATTTT
cdr3_aa: CASSPFVDTQYF
j_call: TRBJ2-3
v_call: TRBV12-3/TRBV12-4
d_call: NA
clone_size: NA

cdr3_nt: TGCAGCGTTGGCTCAGGGACTCGGTACGAGCAGTACTTC
cdr3_aa: CSVGSGTRYEQYF
j_call: TRBJ2-7
v_call: TRBV29-1
d_call: NA
clone_size: NA

cdr3_nt: TGTGCCAGCAGCCCGCCCGGACTAGCGGGGATTCGAGAGCAGTACTTC
cdr3_aa: CASSPPGLAGIREQYF
j_call: TRBJ2-7
v_call: TRBV12-3/TRBV12-4
d_call: TRBD2
clone_size: NA

cdr3_nt: TGCGCCAGCAGCTTTGGACAGGGGATTTCGACTGAAGCTTTCTTT
cdr3_aa: CASSFGQGISTEAFF
j_call: TRBJ1-1
v_call: TRBV5-1
d_call: TRBD1
clone_size: NA

cdr3_nt: TGTGCCAGCAGCCAAGATGTTGGGGGTTTGGACTTC
cdr3_aa: CASSQDVGGLDF
j_call: TRBJ2-5
v_call: TRBV3-1
d_call: NA
clone_size: once

cdr3_nt: TGTGCCAGCAGACCTACCATCCGGGACAGGGGAAACCAAGAGACCCAGTACTTC
cdr3_aa: CASRPTIRDRGNQETQYF
j_call: TRBJ2-5
v_call: TRBV21-1
d_call: NA
clone_size: NA

cdr3_nt: TGTGCCAGCAGTTACTCTCAGGCAACAGATACGCAGTATTTT
cdr3_aa: CASSYSQATDTQYF
j_call: TRBJ2-3
v_call: TRBV6-5
d_call: NA
clone_size: NA

cdr3_nt: TGTGCCAGCAGTTACTTACGAACCGGGGAGCTGTTTTTT
cdr3_aa: CASSYLRTGELFF
j_call: TRBJ2-2
v_call: TRBV6-5
d_call: NA
clone_size: NA

cdr3_nt: TGCGCCAGCAGCCAACGGCAGGGGGACTTGGTCTCCGAGCAGTACTTC
cdr3_aa: CASSQRQGDLVSEQYF
j_call: TRBJ2-7
v_call: TRBV4-1
d_call: NA
clone_size: NA

cdr3_nt: TGCAGCGTTGAAACAACCGAAATCTATGGCTACACCTTC
cdr3_aa: CSVETTEIYGYTF
j_call: TRBJ1-2
v_call: TRBV29-1
d_call: NA
clone_size: NA

cdr3_nt: TGTGCCACCAGTACCGACGAGGGAAGGGCCTACGAGCAGTACTTC
cdr3_aa: CATSTDEGRAYEQYF
j_call: TRBJ2-7
v_call: TRBV15
d_call: NA
clone_size: NA

cdr3_nt: TGCGCCAGCAGCTTGTCTGAAGCTTATGGCTACACCTTC
cdr3_aa: CASSLSEAYGYTF
j_call: TRBJ1-2
v_call: TRBV5-1
d_call: NA
clone_size: NA